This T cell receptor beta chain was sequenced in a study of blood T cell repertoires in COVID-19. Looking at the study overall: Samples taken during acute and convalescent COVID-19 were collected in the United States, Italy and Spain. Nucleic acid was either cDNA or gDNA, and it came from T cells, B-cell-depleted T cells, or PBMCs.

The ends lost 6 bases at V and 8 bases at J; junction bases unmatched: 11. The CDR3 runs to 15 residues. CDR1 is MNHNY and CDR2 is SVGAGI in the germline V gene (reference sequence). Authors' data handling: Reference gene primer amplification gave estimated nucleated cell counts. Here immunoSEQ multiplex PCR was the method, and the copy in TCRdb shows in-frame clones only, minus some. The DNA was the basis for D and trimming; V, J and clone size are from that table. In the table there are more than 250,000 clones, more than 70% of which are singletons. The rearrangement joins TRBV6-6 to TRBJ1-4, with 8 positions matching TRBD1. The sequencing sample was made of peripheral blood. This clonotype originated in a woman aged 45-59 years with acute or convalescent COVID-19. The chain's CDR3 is CASRPFDRGGEKLFF. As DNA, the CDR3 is TGTGCCAGCAGGCCTTTCGACAGGGGCGGGGAAAAACTGTTTTTT.